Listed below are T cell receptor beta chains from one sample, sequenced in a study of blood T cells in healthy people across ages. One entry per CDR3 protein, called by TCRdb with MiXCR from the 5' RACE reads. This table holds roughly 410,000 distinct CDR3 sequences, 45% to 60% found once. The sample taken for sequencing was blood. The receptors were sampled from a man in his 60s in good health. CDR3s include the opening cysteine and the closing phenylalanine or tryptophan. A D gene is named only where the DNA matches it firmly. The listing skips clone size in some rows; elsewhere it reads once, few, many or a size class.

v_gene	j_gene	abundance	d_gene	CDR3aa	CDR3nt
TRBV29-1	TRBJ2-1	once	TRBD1	CSVSGTGGFNEQFF	TGCAGCGTCTCCGGGACAGGGGGCTTCAATGAGCAGTTCTTC
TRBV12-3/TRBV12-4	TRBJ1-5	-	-	CASSSQRGNQPQHF	TGTGCCAGCAGTTCCCAAAGAGGAAATCAGCCCCAGCATTTT
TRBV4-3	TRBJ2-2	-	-	CASSQEKGGIGTGELFF	TGCGCCAGCAGCCAAGAAAAGGGCGGTATCGGCACCGGGGAGCTGTTTTTT
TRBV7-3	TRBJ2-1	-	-	CASSFGGPYNEQFF	TGTGCCAGCAGCTTCGGTGGGCCCTATAATGAGCAGTTCTTC
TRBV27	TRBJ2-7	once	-	CASSPLTGPHYEQYF	TGTGCCAGCAGTCCCCTAACAGGGCCCCACTACGAGCAGTACTTC
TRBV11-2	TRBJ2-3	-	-	CVSSNDVRRATQYF	TGTGTCAGCAGTAACGACGTCCGTAGGGCTACGCAGTATTTT
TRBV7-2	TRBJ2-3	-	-	CASSASRPDTQYF	TGTGCCAGCAGCGCGAGCAGACCGGATACGCAGTATTTT
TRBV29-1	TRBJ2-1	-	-	CSTQARGDEQFF	TGCAGCACCCAGGCCAGGGGAGATGAGCAGTTCTTC
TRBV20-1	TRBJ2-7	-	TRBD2	CSARTAGGEQYF	TGCAGTGCTAGGACGGCGGGGGGGGAGCAGTACTTC
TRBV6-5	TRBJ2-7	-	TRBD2	CASRGLAGSSYNEQYF	TGTGCCAGCAGGGGACTAGCGGGAAGCTCCTACAATGAGCAGTACTTC
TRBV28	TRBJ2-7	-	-	CTSRDGPYEQYF	TGTACCAGCAGGGACGGACCCTACGAGCAGTACTTC
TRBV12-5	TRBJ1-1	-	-	CASAKTENTEAFF	TGTGCTAGTGCCAAGACAGAGAACACTGAAGCTTTCTTT
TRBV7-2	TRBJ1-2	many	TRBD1	CASSGQGNYGYTF	TGTGCCAGCAGCGGACAGGGGAACTATGGCTACACCTTC
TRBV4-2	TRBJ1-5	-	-	CASSQERTGGNNQPQHF	TGTGCCAGCAGCCAAGAGAGAACAGGCGGCAACAATCAGCCCCAGCATTTT
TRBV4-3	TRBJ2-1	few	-	CASSQEIDASSYNEQFF	TGCGCCAGCAGCCAAGAAATAGACGCGAGCTCCTACAATGAGCAGTTCTTC
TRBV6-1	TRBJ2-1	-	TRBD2	CASGGSGREGEQFF	TGTGCCAGCGGCGGTAGCGGGAGGGAGGGTGAGCAGTTCTTC
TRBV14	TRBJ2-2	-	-	CASSQGLTGELFF	TGTGCCAGCAGCCAAGGTTTGACCGGGGAGCTGTTTTTT
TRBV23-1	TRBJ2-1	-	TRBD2	CASSQSYTPGLVFPSSYNEQFF	TGCGCCAGCAGTCAATCGTACACACCGGGACTAGTCTTCCCGAGCTCCTACAATGAGCAGTTCTTC
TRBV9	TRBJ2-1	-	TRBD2	CASSYRLAGQSSYNEQFF	TGTGCCAGCAGCTACCGACTAGCGGGCCAGAGCTCCTACAATGAGCAGTTCTTC
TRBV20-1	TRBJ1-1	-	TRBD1	CSAGTGRGMNTEAFF	TGCAGTGCTGGGACAGGGAGGGGTATGAACACTGAAGCTTTCTTT
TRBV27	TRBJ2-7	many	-	CASSPSLGPYEQYF	TGTGCCAGCAGCCCCTCTTTGGGGCCCTACGAGCAGTACTTC
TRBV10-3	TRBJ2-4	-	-	CAISEKNIQYF	TGTGCCATCAGTGAGAAAAACATTCAGTACTTC
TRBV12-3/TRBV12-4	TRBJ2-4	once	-	CASTALAKNIQYF	TGTGCCAGCACTGCTCTAGCCAAAAACATTCAGTACTTC
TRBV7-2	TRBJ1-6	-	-	CASSLEWGLGSPLHF	TGTGCCAGCAGCTTAGAGTGGGGGTTGGGCTCACCCCTCCACTTT
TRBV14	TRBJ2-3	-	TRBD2	CASSQDRGGLVNTDTQYF	TGTGCCAGCAGCCAAGATCGGGGGGGGCTCGTCAACACAGATACGCAGTATTTT
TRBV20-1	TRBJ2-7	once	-	CSANPWGEQYF	TGCAGTGCCAACCCCTGGGGGGAGCAGTACTTC
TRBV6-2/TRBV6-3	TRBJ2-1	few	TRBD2	CASSGTSRNNEQFF	TGTGCCAGCAGTGGGACTAGCCGAAACAATGAGCAGTTCTTC
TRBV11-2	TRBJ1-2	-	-	CASSPDNGYGYTF	TGTGCCAGCAGTCCGGACAATGGCTATGGCTACACCTTC